The next 15 T cell receptor beta chains were all read from a single sample in a study of T cell changes during pregnancy in multiple sclerosis. Using immunoSEQ multiplex PCR, the repertoire was profiled, and TCRdb retains in-frame clones only, with some absent. Of approximately 65,000 clones in the sample, over 80% were seen once. The sample was CD4+ T cells from peripheral blood mononuclear cells, taken in the first trimester of pregnancy. All receptors come from a female donor with multiple sclerosis, enrolled in a pregnancy study.

The gene calls are TRBV6-6 and TRBJ2-3, with 7 bases matching TRBD2. V trimming: 2 bases; J trimming: 3 bases; junction bases outside the gene matches: 5. Germline CDR1 and CDR2: MNHNY and SVGAGI (reference sequence). This CDR3 has 15 amino acids. CDR3 sequence (DNA): TGTGCCAGCAGTTACCCTCGGGGGGTGACAGATACGCAGTATTTT. Its translation is CASSYPRGVTDTQYF.

V is TRBV29-1 and J is TRBJ1-3, with 7 nucleotides matching TRBD1. V gave up 6 bases and J gave up 3 bases; unmatched junction bases: 8. CDR1 and CDR2 from the germline V gene are SQVTM and ANQGSEA. The CDR3 sequence is 14 residues long. The CDR3 bases are TGCAGCGTAGAGCCGACAGGGAATGGAAACACCATATATTTT. Translated, it gives CSVEPTGNGNTIYF.

J is TRBJ1-5 and V is TRBV7-8; possible D gene TRBD1, 5 bases. The V and J ends lost 2 bases and 7 bases respectively, with 15 bases between them. Germline V gene data show CDR1 as SGHVS and CDR2 as FQNEAQ. CDR3 length: 15 residues. The CDR3 sequence is CASSLRVGAGQPQHF. CDR3 in DNA: TGTGCCAGCAGCTTAAGAGTTGGGGCCGGGCAGCCCCAGCATTTT. Supplemented by reference TRBV7-8 and TRBJ1-5, the full variable domain reads GAGVSQSPRYKVAKRGQDVALRCDPISGHVSLFWYQQALGQGPEFLTYFQNEAQLDKSGLPSDRFFAERPEGSVSTLKIQRTQQEDSAVYLCASSLRVGAGQPQHFGDGTRLSIL.

This chain uses TRBV21-1 with TRBJ2-5; the D call TRBD2 from the table was never checked on the DNA. TRBV21-1 counts as a pseudogene. The CDR3 contains 15 residues. This CDR3 reads CASSTPGTSKETQYF. The CDR3 bases are TGTGCCAGCAGCACGCCTGGGACTAGCAAGGAGACCCAGTACTTC.

The rearrangement uses TRBV9 and TRBJ2-2, with no clear D. The V gene lost 1 base and the J gene lost 0 bases, with 4 bases spanning the gap. This CDR3 spans 14 amino acids. The germline V gene has CDR1 SGDLS and CDR2 YYNGEE. In DNA form, the CDR3 reads TGTGCCAGCAGCGTATTAGCGAACACCGGGGAGCTGTTTTTT. This codes for CASSVLANTGELFF.

The chain employs TRBV28 and TRBJ2-5; D is undetermined. The V end lost 2 bases, the J end lost 2 bases, and 9 bases lay between the germline ends. Germline V lookup: CDR1 MDHEN, CDR2 SYDVKM. CDR3 length: 14 amino acids. The DNA for the CDR3 is TGTGCCAGCAGTTTAGTGAGGAAGCAAGAGACCCAGTACTTC. Translating gives CASSLVRKQETQYF.

The rearrangement uses TRBV25-1 and TRBJ2-5, with a weak D call TRBD1 (6 bases). The CDR3 loop spans 14 amino acids. V dropped 5 bases and J dropped 2 bases, with 12 bases sitting between them. Looked up from germline, CDR1 is MGHDK and CDR2 is SYGVNS. CDR3 amino acids: CASSLGARQETQYF. CDR3 DNA: TGTGCCAGCAGTTTGGGGGCACGGCAAGAGACCCAGTACTTC. Together with reference TRBV25-1 and TRBJ2-5, the CDR3 gives the full variable domain: EADIYQTPRYLVIGTGKKITLECSQTMGHDKMYWYQQDPGMELHLIHYSYGVNSTEKGDLSSESTVSRIRTEHFPLTLESARPSHTSQYLCASSLGARQETQYFGPGTRLLVL.

The chain employs TRBV16 and TRBJ1-4; D is ambiguous. This CDR3 contains 15 residues. Between the trimmed V and J ends, which lost 4 bases and 0 bases, there was a span of 9 bases. Looked up from germline, CDR1 is KGHSY and CDR2 is FQNENV. Here the CDR3 reads CASSPRGPTNEKLFF. CDR3 nucleotides: TGTGCCAGCAGCCCCAGAGGTCCAACTAATGAAAAACTGTTTTTT.

This clone has a single count. The J gene is TRBJ1-1, the V gene TRBV7-2; weak D call: TRBD1 (6 bases). Germline loops: CDR1 SGHTA, CDR2 FQGNSA. The ends were cut back, 5 bases at V and 10 bases at J, with 11 bases in the middle. The CDR3 is 11 amino acids. CDR3 amino acids: CASSPRDIAFF. CDR3 DNA: TGTGCCAGCAGCCCCCGGGACATAGCTTTCTTT.

V usage is TRBV5-4 and J usage is TRBJ1-2; possibly TRBD1 for D (6 bases). Trimming took 1 base from V and 4 from J, leaving 11 bases between them. This CDR3 has 14 residues. Germline V gives CDR1 SGHNT, CDR2 YYREEE (reference sequence). The CDR3 spells CASSLNREGYGYTF. CDR3 coding DNA: TGTGCCAGCAGCTTGAACAGGGAGGGCTATGGCTACACCTTC.

This clone was counted once. The V call is TRBV6-1, the J call TRBJ1-5, with 10 positions matching TRBD1. The CDR3 runs to 15 residues. Germline CDR1 MNHNS, CDR2 SASEGT. Trimming cost V 6 bases and J 4 bases; bases outside gene matches: 6. The CDR3 coding sequence is TGTGCCAGCAGGGGGGGACAGGGGTTTAATCAGCCCCAGCATTTT. Its protein product is CASRGGQGFNQPQHF.

This chain links TRBV5-4 with TRBJ1-1; the D gene is possibly TRBD1 (5 bases). Germline-derived CDR1 and CDR2 are SGHNT and YYREEE (reference sequence). This CDR3 spans 16 amino acids. Trimming took 0 bases from V and 1 from J, leaving 13 bases between them. The CDR3 here is CASSLGAGGRNTEAFF. In DNA, the CDR3 is TGTGCCAGCAGCTTGGGGGCCGGGGGGAGGAACACTGAAGCTTTCTTT.

The chain uses TRBV2 and TRBJ2-5, with 12 positions matching TRBD2. Losses at the gene ends were 5 bases for V and 2 bases for J; bases not matched to a gene: 6. CDR3 length: 16 amino acids. The germline CDR1 and CDR2 sequences are SNHLY and FYNNEI. This CDR3 reads CASSSPLAGGQETQYF. The CDR3 region has the DNA TGTGCCAGCAGTTCACCTCTAGCGGGGGGGCAAGAGACCCAGTACTTC.

A single count supports this clone. This chain connects TRBV5-4 to TRBJ1-2; TRBD1 matches 7 bases. Germline V gene lookup returns CDR1 SGHNT and CDR2 YYREEE (reference sequence). The CDR3 covers 16 residues. V was pared by 4 bases and J by 1 base, with 10 bases of the junction left unmatched. In DNA form, the CDR3 reads TGTGCCAGCAGCCTGCAGGGGGGCGGGGTTAACTATGGCTACACCTTC. The encoded protein is CASSLQGGGVNYGYTF.

This chain uses TRBV18 with TRBJ1-5; 7 positions match TRBD1. With V trimmed by 3 bases and J by 5 bases, 10 bases remained unmatched. Germline-derived CDR1 and CDR2 are KGHSH and LQKENI. The length of the CDR3 is 16 residues. The CDR3 nucleotides are TGTGCCAGCTCACCGGTTTTACAGGGGAGGTATCAGCCCCAGCATTTT. Translated, it gives CASSPVLQGRYQPQHF.